Listed below are T cell receptor beta chains from one sample, sequenced in a study of blood T cell repertoires in COVID-19. The data were produced by immunoSEQ multiplex PCR, yet TCRdb's version contains in-frame clones alone and is incomplete. The table includes some 99,000 clones, less than 90% detected once. The sequenced sample was peripheral blood. These receptors came from a woman aged 55-69 years with acute or convalescent COVID-19. Each CDR3 is given with its conserved first and last residue. A D gene is named only where the DNA matches it firmly. A row's size may be missing; if present it is once, few, many or a size class.

v_gene: TRBV20-1; j_gene: TRBJ2-5; abundance: NA; d_gene: NA; len: 11; CDR3nt: TGCAGTGCAGGCGGGGGCTGGACCCAGTACTTC; CDR3aa: CSAGGGWTQYF
v_gene: TRBV19; j_gene: TRBJ2-1; abundance: NA; d_gene: NA; len: 13; CDR3nt: TGTGCCAGCAAGACAGGAACCTACAATGAGCAGTTCTTC; CDR3aa: CASKTGTYNEQFF
v_gene: TRBV9; j_gene: TRBJ2-7; abundance: once; d_gene: TRBD1; len: 15; CDR3nt: TGTGCCAGCAGCGTAGGACAGGGCCTAGTTTACGAGCAGTACTTC; CDR3aa: CASSVGQGLVYEQYF
v_gene: TRBV27; j_gene: TRBJ2-1; abundance: NA; d_gene: NA; len: 12; CDR3nt: TGTGCCAGCAGTTTGAGAGGGAATGAGCAGTTCTTC; CDR3aa: CASSLRGNEQFF
v_gene: TRBV19; j_gene: TRBJ1-4; abundance: NA; d_gene: TRBD1; len: 14; CDR3nt: TGTGCCAGTAAGGTGGGACAGGGTCATGAAAAACTGTTTTTT; CDR3aa: CASKVGQGHEKLFF
v_gene: TRBV5-4; j_gene: TRBJ1-2; abundance: NA; d_gene: TRBD1; len: 13; CDR3nt: TGTGCCAGCAGCCCGGGACAGGGTAGAGGAGGCACCTTC; CDR3aa: CASSPGQGRGGTF
v_gene: TRBV28; j_gene: TRBJ2-1; abundance: NA; d_gene: TRBD2; len: 14; CDR3nt: TGTGCCAGCATTAAGGCTAGCGGTCCGGCGGAGCAGTTCTTC; CDR3aa: CASIKASGPAEQFF
v_gene: TRBV7-9; j_gene: TRBJ1-3; abundance: NA; d_gene: NA; len: 13; CDR3nt: TGTGCCAGCAGCGCAGTCTCTGGAAACACCATATATTTT; CDR3aa: CASSAVSGNTIYF
v_gene: TRBV7-9; j_gene: TRBJ2-7; abundance: NA; d_gene: NA; len: 14; CDR3nt: TGTGCCAGCAGCCCCCGCGTGGGGGGCTACGAGCAGTACTTC; CDR3aa: CASSPRVGGYEQYF
v_gene: TRBV24-1; j_gene: TRBJ2-2; abundance: NA; d_gene: NA; len: 14; CDR3nt: TGTGCCACCAGTGGGCGGACTCACACCGGGGAGCTGTTTTTT; CDR3aa: CATSGRTHTGELFF
v_gene: TRBV20-1; j_gene: TRBJ1-2; abundance: NA; d_gene: NA; len: 13; CDR3nt: TGCAGTGCTAGTAGCGGGGGCGACTATGGCTACACCTTC; CDR3aa: CSASSGGDYGYTF